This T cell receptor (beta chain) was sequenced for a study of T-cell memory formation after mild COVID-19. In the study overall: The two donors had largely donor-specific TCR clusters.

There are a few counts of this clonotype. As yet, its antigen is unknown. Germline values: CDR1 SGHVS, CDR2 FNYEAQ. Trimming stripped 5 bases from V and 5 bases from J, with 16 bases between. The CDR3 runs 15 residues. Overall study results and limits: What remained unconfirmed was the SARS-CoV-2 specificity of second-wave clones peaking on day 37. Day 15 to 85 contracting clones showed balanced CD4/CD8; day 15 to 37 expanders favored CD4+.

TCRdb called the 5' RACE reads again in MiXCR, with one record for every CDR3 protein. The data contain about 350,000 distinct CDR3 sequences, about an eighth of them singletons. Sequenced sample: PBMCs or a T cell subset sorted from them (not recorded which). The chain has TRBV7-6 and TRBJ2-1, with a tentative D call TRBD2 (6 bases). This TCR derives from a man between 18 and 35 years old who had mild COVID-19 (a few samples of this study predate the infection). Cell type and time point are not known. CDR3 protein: CASSLSSGADNEQFF. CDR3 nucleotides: TGTGCCAGCAGCCTGTCCTCGGGAGCAGACAATGAGCAGTTCTTC.